This note documents a single TCR beta chain sequence. Its antigen is undetermined. This record belongs to a study of cytomegalovirus exposure and HLA in healthy donors. Study observations and caveats: Overall, approximately 180 TCR beta chains were annotated as cytomegalovirus-associated. Later, an analysis found that TCR clusters from the first cohort tended to co-occur in the 130 or so validation repertoires. Rarity held for most TCR sequences, but there were some public TCRs that occurred in many donors.

V lost 2 bases and J lost 6, with 13 bases in between. Germline CDR1 GTSNPN, CDR2 SVGIG (reference sequence). The CDR3 spans 13 residues. Clones were read by immunoSEQ multiplex PCR, and TCRdb kept only the in-frame ones, dropping some. The sample shows fewer than 400,000 clones, approximately 85% of them seen only once. The source of this sequence is a man under 40 in good health and CMV-seronegative. The rearrangement uses TRBV30 and TRBJ1-2; TRBD1 might be the D (5 bases). Material: PBMCs. Here the CDR3 reads CAWSWGVNNGYTF. The CDR3 DNA reads TGTGCCTGGAGTTGGGGGGTCAACAATGGCTACACCTTC.